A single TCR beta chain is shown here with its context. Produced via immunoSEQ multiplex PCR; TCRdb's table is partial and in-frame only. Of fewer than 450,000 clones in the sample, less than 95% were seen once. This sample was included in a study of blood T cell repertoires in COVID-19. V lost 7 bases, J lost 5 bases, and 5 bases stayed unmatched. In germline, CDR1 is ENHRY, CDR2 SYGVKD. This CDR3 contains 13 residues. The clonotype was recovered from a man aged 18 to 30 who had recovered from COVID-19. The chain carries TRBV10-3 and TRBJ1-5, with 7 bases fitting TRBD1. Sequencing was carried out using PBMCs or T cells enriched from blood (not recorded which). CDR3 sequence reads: CAIKGGGDQPQHF. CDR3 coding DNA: TGTGCCATCAAAGGAGGGGGCGATCAGCCCCAGCATTTT.